The 8 T cell receptor beta chains presented below share a single source sample, sequenced in a study of control samples from healthy donors and cancer patients. Method: immunoSEQ multiplex PCR; TCRdb's copy keeps in-frame clones and lacks some. Of 65,000 to 100,000 clones listed, 90% to 95% are singletons. Specimen: blood. The receptors originated from a man over 45 in good health.

The chain recombines TRBV24-1 with TRBJ1-5, with 7 bases aligning to TRBD1. The CDR3 totals 14 residues. J lost 5 bases, V lost 5 bases, and 5 bases had no gene match. The V gene's germline CDR1 is KGHDR and CDR2 SFDVKD. CDR3 DNA sequence: TGTGCCACCAGTGGGGAGACAGGGCATCAGCCCCAGCATTTT. Translation: CATSGETGHQPQHF.

This clone was seen once. The genes are TRBV10-3 and TRBJ2-5; D may be TRBD2 (6 bases). Trimming pared 6 bases from V and 2 bases from J, leaving 19 bases between. Germline V gene data show CDR1 as ENHRY and CDR2 as SYGVKD. CDR3 size: 16 residues. The CDR3: CAISPGWGGEQETQYF. CDR3 coding DNA: TGTGCCATCAGCCCCGGATGGGGCGGGGAACAAGAGACCCAGTACTTC.

This chain links TRBV25-1 with TRBJ1-2; D is undetermined. The V end was cut by 4 bases, the J end by 4 bases, with 13 bases between. Germline V gives CDR1 MGHDK, CDR2 SYGVNS. The CDR3 consists of 14 residues. CDR3 in DNA: TGTGCCAGCAGTGGGATTCGCACTGGCTATGGCTACACCTTC. This gives the protein CASSGIRTGYGYTF.

The V and J genes are TRBV7-6 and TRBJ2-1; 7 nucleotides agree with TRBD1. The CDR3 spans 15 residues. The V gene end was trimmed by 5 bases and the J gene end by 3 bases; junction bases not matched to a gene: 7. Germline V gene data show CDR1 as SGHVS and CDR2 as FNYEAQ. The CDR3: CASSPRDSYYNEQFF. The CDR3 DNA reads TGTGCCAGCAGCCCCCGGGACAGTTACTACAATGAGCAGTTCTTC. The whole variable domain, remainder taken from reference TRBV7-6 and TRBJ2-1, is GAGVSQSPRYKVTKRGQDVALRCDPISGHVSLYWYRQALGQGPEFLTYFNYEAQQDKSGLPNDRFSAERPEGSISTLTIQRTEQRDSAMYRCASSPRDSYYNEQFFGPGTRLTVL.

The V call is TRBV14, the J call TRBJ2-7; D possibly corresponds to TRBD2 (7 bases). Trimming stripped 8 bases from V and 2 bases from J, with 25 bases between. Germline CDR1 SGHDN, CDR2 FVKESK. The CDR3 covers 17 residues. The chain's CDR3 is CASSRGSVTAGPYEQYF. CDR3 DNA sequence: TGTGCCAGCTCGAGGGGGTCAGTCACAGCGGGGCCCTACGAGCAGTACTTC.

The CDR3 region is CASSQSVTENTIYF. For the CDR3, the DNA is TGCGCCAGCAGCCAATCGGTAACCGAAAACACCATATATTTT. The rearrangement uses TRBV4-1 and TRBJ1-3; no reliable D call. Germline-derived CDR1 and CDR2 are MGHRA and YSYEKL. The CDR3 loop spans 14 amino acids. Between the trimmed V and J ends, which lost 2 bases and 6 bases, there was a span of 11 bases.

The V call is TRBV5-1, the J call TRBJ2-3; D not certain. Germline V lookup: CDR1 SGHRS, CDR2 YFSETQ. This CDR3 contains 12 residues. Trimming removed 6 bases at V and 1 base at J, with 6 bases between. Written as DNA, the CDR3 is TGCGCCAGCAAGGTGGGCACAGATACGCAGTATTTT. This sequence encodes CASKVGTDTQYF. Variable domain in full (rest from reference TRBV5-1 and TRBJ2-3): KAGVTQTPRYLIKTRGQQVTLSCSPISGHRSVSWYQQTPGQGLQFLFEYFSETQRNKGNFPGRFSGRQFSNSRSEMNVSTLELGDSALYLCASKVGTDTQYFGPGTRLTVL.

V is TRBV7-2 and J is TRBJ1-3; unclear D gene. This CDR3 has 15 amino acids. The V end lost 2 bases, the J end lost 0 bases, and 8 bases lay between the germline ends. Germline lookup yields CDR1 SGHTA and CDR2 FQGNSA. CDR3 residues: CASSLNAGSGNTIYF. The CDR3 DNA reads TGTGCCAGCAGCTTAAACGCTGGCTCTGGAAACACCATATATTTT.